The 19 T cell receptor beta chains below were found in one sample sequenced in a study of shared clonotypes between healthy human individuals. Assay: immunoSEQ multiplex PCR; the TCRdb copy retains only in-frame clones and omits some. The sample includes about 1.9 million clones, about 93% of them seen just once. Terminally differentiated effector memory CD45RA+ cells were excluded from the naive CD8 cells, which were CD45RO-negative and positively selected for CCR7. Sequencing was carried out using naive CD8+ T cells from PBMCs. Every receptor here comes from a man aged 18 to 29 in good health. Some clones in this sample may be carry-over from other donors' samples.

This clone was detected once. The chain carries TRBV11-2 and TRBJ2-7; 8 nucleotides line up with TRBD2. Trimming removed 3 bases from V and 3 bases from J; junction bases left unmatched: 4. The germline gives CDR1 SGHAT, CDR2 FQNNGV. The CDR3 length is 14 residues. CDR3 amino acids: CASSFSGALYEQYF. The CDR3 coding sequence is TGTGCCAGCAGCTTTAGCGGGGCCCTCTACGAGCAGTACTTC.

The genes are TRBV14 and TRBJ2-1, with D possibly TRBD2 on 5 matching bases. The CDR3 length is 14 residues. The V gene's germline CDR1 is SGHDN and CDR2 FVKESK. Trimming removed 2 bases at V and 9 bases at J, with 14 bases between. The CDR3 DNA reads TGTGCCAGCAGCCAACTTCTGGCGGGCATTGAGCAGTTCTTC. Translation: CASSQLLAGIEQFF.

This chain links TRBV7-8 with TRBJ2-1, with TRBD2 matching 7 bases. After removal of 4 bases from V and 5 bases from J, the junction contained 8 bases not matched to a gene. CDR1 and CDR2 from the germline V gene are SGHVS and FQNEAQ. The CDR3 is 15 amino acids. The CDR3 DNA reads TGTGCCAGCAGCTCCCGACTAGCAGCCCACAATGAGCAGTTCTTC. Amino acids: CASSSRLAAHNEQFF.

The V call is TRBV7-3, the J call TRBJ2-3, with 8 bases fitting TRBD2. J lost 0 bases, V lost 5 bases, and 10 bases had no gene match. Germline values: CDR1 SGHTA, CDR2 FQGTGA. This CDR3 contains 17 residues. The CDR3 is CASSPRPASGSTDTQYF. The CDR3 region has the DNA TGTGCCAGCAGCCCGAGACCCGCTAGCGGGAGCACAGATACGCAGTATTTT.

This chain links TRBV10-2 with TRBJ1-1; maybe TRBD1 (6 bases). Germline-derived CDR1 and CDR2 are WSHSY and SAAADI. This CDR3 has 13 amino acids. With 8 bases removed from V and 6 bases from J, the gap between germline ends came to 16 bases. The CDR3 region is CASATTEGAEAFF. The CDR3 nucleotides are TGCGCCAGCGCCACCACGGAGGGGGCTGAAGCTTTCTTT.

The chain employs TRBV28 and TRBJ2-7, with a tentative D call TRBD1 (6 bases). The CDR3 runs 13 residues. Between the trimmed V and J ends, which lost 4 bases and 7 bases, there was a span of 14 bases. Per the germline V gene, CDR1 is MDHEN and CDR2 is SYDVKM. The CDR3 here is CASSYRVGKEQYF. DNA of the CDR3: TGTGCCAGCAGTTACAGGGTAGGGAAGGAGCAGTACTTC.

The V call is TRBV4-1, the J call TRBJ1-1, with D tentatively TRBD1 (5 bases). The V end was cut by 2 bases, the J end by 10 bases, with 11 bases between. The CDR3 is 12 residues long. Germline values: CDR1 MGHRA, CDR2 YSYEKL. The CDR3 loop is CASSQQGFGAFF. CDR3 in DNA: TGCGCCAGCAGCCAACAGGGTTTCGGAGCTTTCTTT.

The rearrangement links TRBV19 to TRBJ1-5; 8 nucleotides agree with TRBD1. This CDR3 has 14 amino acids. V was clipped by 6 bases and J by 3 bases; unmatched bases: 4. Germline CDR1 LNHDA, CDR2 SQIVND (reference sequence). CDR3 coding DNA: TGTGCCAGTAGCAGGGGGCGTTTCAATCAGCCCCAGCATTTT. Translated: CASSRGRFNQPQHF. Variable domain in full (rest from reference TRBV19 and TRBJ1-5): DGGITQSPKYLFRKEGQNVTLSCEQNLNHDAMYWYRQDPGQGLRLIYYSQIVNDFQKGDIAEGYSVSREKKESFPLTVTSAQKNPTAFYLCASSRGRFNQPQHFGDGTRLSIL.

DNA of the CDR3: TGTGCCAGCAGCTCGGGCGGCCCCCAAGAGACCCAGTACTTC. Protein product: CASSSGGPQETQYF. This chain joins TRBV5-4 and TRBJ2-5; D unresolved. This CDR3 contains 14 residues. V lost 3 bases to trimming and J lost 1 base, with 10 bases between them. The V gene's germline CDR1 is SGHNT and CDR2 YYREEE (reference sequence).

This chain connects TRBV4-2 to TRBJ2-7; D may be TRBD2 (6 bases). Germline CDR1 LGHNA, CDR2 YNFKEQ. The CDR3 is 17 residues long. The V and J ends lost 0 bases and 1 base respectively, with 16 bases between them. The CDR3 is CASSQDGVGGNSYEQYF. DNA of the CDR3: TGTGCCAGCAGCCAAGATGGAGTGGGCGGGAATTCCTACGAGCAGTACTTC.

This clone was detected only once. This chain links TRBV15 with TRBJ2-5, with 7 bases aligning to TRBD1. Germline V gene data show CDR1 as LNHNV and CDR2 as YYDKDF (reference sequence). V was clipped by 3 bases and J by 5 bases; unmatched bases: 9. This CDR3 contains 15 residues. CDR3 DNA: TGTGCCACCAGCAGGACAAGACAGGGCAGCGAGACCCAGTACTTC. Encoded protein: CATSRTRQGSETQYF.

This clone was recorded a few times. This sequence joins TRBV19 and TRBJ1-1, with 8 bases lining up with TRBD1. V lost 8 bases and J lost 5; bases outside the gene matches: 7. The CDR3 sequence is 13 residues long. Germline-derived CDR1 and CDR2 are LNHDA and SQIVND (reference sequence). The CDR3 DNA follows: TGTGCCAGTCGGACAGGGAGTGATACTGAAGCTTTCTTT. Translated: CASRTGSDTEAFF. The full variable domain, with the rest looked up from reference TRBV19 and TRBJ1-1, is DGGITQSPKYLFRKEGQNVTLSCEQNLNHDAMYWYRQDPGQGLRLIYYSQIVNDFQKGDIAEGYSVSREKKESFPLTVTSAQKNPTAFYLCASRTGSDTEAFFGQGTRLTVV.

This chain connects TRBV28 to TRBJ2-1, with TRBD1 identical over 8 bases. The germline gives CDR1 MDHEN, CDR2 SYDVKM. The CDR3 extends over 13 amino acids. V lost 8 bases to trimming and J lost 6 bases; unmatched junction nucleotides: 6. CDR3 sequence reads: CASEETGANEQFF. CDR3 sequence (DNA): TGTGCCAGCGAGGAGACAGGGGCCAATGAGCAGTTCTTC.

This chain uses TRBV27 with TRBJ2-1; D is possibly TRBD2 (5 bases). Germline V CDR1 and CDR2: MNHEY, SMNVEV (reference sequence). Trimming took 6 bases from V and 0 from J, leaving 9 bases between them. CDR3 length: 14 residues. CDR3 DNA: TGTGCCAGCAGCTACACTAGCTCCTACAATGAGCAGTTCTTC. Its protein is CASSYTSSYNEQFF.

A note on this clone: The identical CDR3 is also encoded by other nucleotide sequences in the sample. This chain joins TRBV2 and TRBJ2-7, with no clear D. The ends were cut back, 3 bases at V and 2 bases at J, with 5 bases in the middle. The CDR3 covers 12 residues. The germline gives CDR1 SNHLY, CDR2 FYNNEI. CDR3: CASSDSTYEQYF. The CDR3 nucleotides read TGTGCCAGCAGTGACAGCACCTACGAGCAGTACTTC. Full variable domain (outside the CDR3, taken from reference TRBV2 and TRBJ2-7): EPEVTQTPSHQVTQMGQEVILRCVPISNHLYFYWYRQILGQKVEFLVSFYNNEISEKSEIFDDQFSVERPDGSNFTLKIRSTKLEDSAMYFCASSDSTYEQYFGPGTRLTVT.

The chain uses TRBV30 and TRBJ2-7; possibly TRBD1 for D (5 bases). Germline V gives CDR1 GTSNPN, CDR2 SVGIG (reference sequence). This CDR3 has 17 residues. Trimming shortened V by 2 bases and J by 3 bases, and 23 bases separated the two germline ends. This CDR3 reads CAWSPPLNRFVGYEQYF. CDR3 nucleotide sequence: TGTGCCTGGAGTCCACCCCTAAACAGGTTTGTGGGCTACGAGCAGTACTTC.

Concerning this clone: The same CDR3 also results from other DNA sequences found in this sample. The CDR3 nucleotides are TGTGCCAGCAGCTTGCGGGGGCCAGGATACGAGCAGTACTTC. As protein: CASSLRGPGYEQYF. The J gene is TRBJ2-7, the V gene TRBV28, with TRBD2 as a possible D gene (7 bases). With 6 bases removed from V and 4 bases from J, the gap between germline ends came to 16 bases. This CDR3 spans 14 amino acids. The germline V gene has CDR1 MDHEN and CDR2 SYDVKM.

Details on this clone: This sample also contains other DNA sequences that code for the same CDR3. The chain couples TRBV7-6 to TRBJ2-7; 8 bases fit TRBD2. V dropped 3 bases and J dropped 1; count of bases not matched to a gene: 2. Germline loops: CDR1 SGHVS, CDR2 FNYEAQ. This CDR3 contains 14 residues. The CDR3 loop is CASSLGLGSYEQYF. The CDR3 DNA reads TGTGCCAGCAGCTTGGGACTAGGATCCTACGAGCAGTACTTC.

In this sample, this clone turned up once. V usage is TRBV28 and J usage is TRBJ2-5; D unclear. TRBJ2-7 explains the end of the DNA better; the J call may be wrong. The V gene's germline CDR1 is MDHEN and CDR2 SYDVKM. This CDR3 is built from 12 residues. The CDR3 region has the DNA TGTGCCAGCAGCGCCAGCGCCCGCGAGCAGTACTTC. Translation: CASSASAREQYF.